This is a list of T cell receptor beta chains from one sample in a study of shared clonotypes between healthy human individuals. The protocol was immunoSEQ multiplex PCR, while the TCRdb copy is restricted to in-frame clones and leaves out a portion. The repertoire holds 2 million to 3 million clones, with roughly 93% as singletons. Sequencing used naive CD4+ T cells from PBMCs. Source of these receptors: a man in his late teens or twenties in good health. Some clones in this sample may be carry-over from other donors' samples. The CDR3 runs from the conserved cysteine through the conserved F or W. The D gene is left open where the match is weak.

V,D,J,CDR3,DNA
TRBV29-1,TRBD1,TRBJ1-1,CSVTTGGKAEAFF,TGCAGCGTTACCACAGGGGGCAAGGCTGAAGCTTTCTTT
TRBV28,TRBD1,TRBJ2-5,CASSPWTGGGETQYF,TGTGCCAGCAGTCCCTGGACAGGGGGAGGGGAGACCCAGTACTTC
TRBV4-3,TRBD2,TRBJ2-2,CASGTTSARGLGTGELFF,TGCGCCAGCGGGACGACTAGCGCGAGGGGCTTGGGCACCGGGGAGCTGTTTTTT
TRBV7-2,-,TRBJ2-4,CASSSGLAKNIQYF,TGTGCCAGCAGCTCGGGACTAGCCAAAAACATTCAGTACTTC
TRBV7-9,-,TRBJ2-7,CASSSYRGLGTYEQYF,TGTGCCAGCAGCTCGTACCGGGGGCTGGGGACCTACGAGCAGTACTTC
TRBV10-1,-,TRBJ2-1,CASRRTASRAYNEQFF,TGCGCCAGCAGGCGGACAGCGTCGAGAGCGTACAATGAGCAGTTCTTC
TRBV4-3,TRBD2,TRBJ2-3,CASSQEASGFLVDTQYF,TGCGCCAGCAGCCAAGAGGCTAGCGGGTTCCTAGTGGATACGCAGTATTTT
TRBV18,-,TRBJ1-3,CASSPSLVLGNTIYF,TGTGCCAGCTCACCAAGTCTCGTACTCGGAAACACCATATATTTT
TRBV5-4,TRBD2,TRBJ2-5,CASSLGTSGRGETQYF,TGTGCCAGCAGCTTGGGGACTAGCGGGAGGGGGGAGACCCAGTACTTC
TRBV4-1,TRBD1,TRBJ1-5,CASSNGPGTGVNQPQHF,TGCGCCAGCAGCAACGGGCCCGGGACAGGGGTCAATCAGCCCCAGCATTTT
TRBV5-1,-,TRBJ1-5,CASSQLPEDQPQHF,TGCGCCAGCAGCCAACTCCCTGAAGATCAGCCCCAGCATTTT
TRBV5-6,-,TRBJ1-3,CASSLGGARPGNTIYF,TGTGCCAGCAGCTTGGGGGGGGCCCGTCCTGGAAACACCATATATTTT
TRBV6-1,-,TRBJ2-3,CASTGLLSTDTQYF,TGTGCCAGTACGGGACTTCTTAGCACAGATACGCAGTATTTT
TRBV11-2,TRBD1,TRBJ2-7,CASSQFTGDFNEQYF,TGTGCCAGCAGCCAATTTACAGGGGATTTCAACGAGCAGTACTTC
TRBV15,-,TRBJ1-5,CATSRDGGSPKPQHF,TGTGCCACCAGCAGAGATGGAGGGTCCCCGAAGCCCCAGCATTTT
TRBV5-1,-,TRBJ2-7,CASSRSISGLNYEQYF,TGCGCCAGCAGCCGAAGTATCTCGGGCCTGAACTACGAGCAGTACTTC
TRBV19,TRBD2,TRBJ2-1,CASIDGRAGYNEQFF,TGTGCCAGTATTGACGGGAGGGCCGGGTACAATGAGCAGTTCTTC
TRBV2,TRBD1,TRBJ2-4,CASSSSGTGNIQYF,TGTGCCAGCAGTTCTTCCGGGACAGGAAACATTCAGTACTTC